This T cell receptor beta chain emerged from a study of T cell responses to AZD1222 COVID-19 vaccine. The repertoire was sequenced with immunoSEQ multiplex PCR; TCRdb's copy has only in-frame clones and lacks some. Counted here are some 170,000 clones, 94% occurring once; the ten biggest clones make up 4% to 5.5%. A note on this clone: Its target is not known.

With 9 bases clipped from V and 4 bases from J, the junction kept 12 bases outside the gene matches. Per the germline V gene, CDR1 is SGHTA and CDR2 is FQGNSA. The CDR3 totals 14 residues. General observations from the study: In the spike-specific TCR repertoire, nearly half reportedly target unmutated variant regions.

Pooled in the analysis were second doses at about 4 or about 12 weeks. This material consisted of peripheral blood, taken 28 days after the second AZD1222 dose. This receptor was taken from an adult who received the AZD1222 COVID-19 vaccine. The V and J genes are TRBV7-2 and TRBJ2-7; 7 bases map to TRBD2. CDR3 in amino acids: CASSQWEGPYEQYF. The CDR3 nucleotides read TGTGCCAGTTCGCAGTGGGAGGGCCCGTACGAGCAGTACTTC.